The entry that follows covers one TCR beta chain sequence. Germline lookup yields CDR1 KGHSH and CDR2 LQKENI. Trimming cost V 1 base and J 1 base; bases outside gene matches: 7. The CDR3 runs 16 residues. The entry originates in a study of control samples from healthy donors and cancer patients. Data came from immunoSEQ multiplex PCR; TCRdb stores just in-frame clones and leaves some out. Here the sample spans about 410,000 clones, over 75% being singletons. Sequencing was carried out using PBMCs. This sequence was found in a man aged 40-55 years with head and neck cancer. The chain recombines TRBV18 with TRBJ2-7, with 7 bases lining up with TRBD1. For the CDR3, the DNA is TGTGCCAGCTCACCACGTCCGGGACAGCAGTCCTACGAGCAGTACTTC. This encodes CASSPRPGQQSYEQYF.